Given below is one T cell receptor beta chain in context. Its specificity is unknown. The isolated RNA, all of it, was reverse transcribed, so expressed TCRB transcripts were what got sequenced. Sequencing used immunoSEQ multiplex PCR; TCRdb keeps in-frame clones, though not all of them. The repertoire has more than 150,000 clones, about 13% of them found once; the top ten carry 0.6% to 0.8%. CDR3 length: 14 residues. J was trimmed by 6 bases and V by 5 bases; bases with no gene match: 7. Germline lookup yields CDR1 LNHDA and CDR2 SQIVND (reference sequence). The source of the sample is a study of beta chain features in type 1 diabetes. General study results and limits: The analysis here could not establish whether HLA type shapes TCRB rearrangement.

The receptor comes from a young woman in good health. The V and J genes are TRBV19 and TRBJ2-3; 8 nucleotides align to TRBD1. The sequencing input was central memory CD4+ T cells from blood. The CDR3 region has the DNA TGTGCCAGTAGTCTAGGACAGGGTTCGGATACGCAGTATTTT. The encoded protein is CASSLGQGSDTQYF. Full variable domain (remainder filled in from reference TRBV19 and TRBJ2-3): DGGITQSPKYLFRKEGQNVTLSCEQNLNHDAMYWYRQDPGQGLRLIYYSQIVNDFQKGDIAEGYSVSREKKESFPLTVTSAQKNPTAFYLCASSLGQGSDTQYFGPGTRLTVL.